The next 21 T cell receptor beta chains were all read from a single sample in a study of blood T cell repertoires in COVID-19. The method was immunoSEQ multiplex PCR; TCRdb's version includes in-frame clones alone and lacks a portion of them. The sample yields roughly 68,000 clones, nearly 90% seen once. The sequencing input was peripheral blood. The receptors originated from a woman in her forties or fifties with COVID-19, enrolled during active disease.

This clone showed up just a few times. The chain has TRBV28 and TRBJ2-7, with TRBD1 identical over 9 bases. Germline trimming cut 2 bases from V and 6 bases from J; bases unmatched to any gene: 8. The V gene's germline CDR1 is MDHEN and CDR2 SYDVKM. CDR3 size: 15 residues. CDR3 DNA: TGTGCCAGCAGTTTAATTGTGACAGGGGGGAGCGAGCAGTACTTC. Its protein is CASSLIVTGGSEQYF.

CDR3 sequence (DNA): TGTGCCAGCAGCCTAACCTTACCTAACCTAGCGGGAGGGCTCGATGAGCAGTTCTTC. It yields the protein CASSLTLPNLAGGLDEQFF. The V and J genes are TRBV7-2 and TRBJ2-1; 12 positions agree with TRBD2. Germline CDR1 reads SGHTA; CDR2 reads FQGNSA. This CDR3 spans 19 amino acids. With 5 bases clipped from V and 8 bases from J, the junction kept 19 bases outside the gene matches.

V and J are TRBV18 and TRBJ1-5; no firm D call. There are 13 residues in the CDR3. The germline V gene encodes CDR1 KGHSH and CDR2 LQKENI. The V end was cut by 3 bases, the J end by 1 base, with 4 bases between. The CDR3 loop reads CASSPLSNQPQHF. CDR3 sequence (DNA): TGTGCCAGCTCACCCCTAAGCAATCAGCCCCAGCATTTT.

The chain combines TRBV30 with TRBJ1-2; 7 nucleotides align to TRBD1. V gave up 3 bases and J gave up 4 bases; unmatched junction bases: 11. The CDR3 has 15 residues. Germline assignment: CDR1 GTSNPN and CDR2 SVGIG (reference sequence). CDR3 protein: CAWRVRGGVPYGYTF. CDR3 sequence (DNA): TGTGCCTGGAGGGTTCGAGGGGGCGTACCCTATGGCTACACCTTC. Looking up the rest from reference TRBV30 and TRBJ1-2 gives the full variable domain: SQTIHQWPATLVQPVGSPLSLECTVEGTSNPNLYWYRQAAGRGLQLLFYSVGIGQISSEVPQNLSASRPQDRQFILSSKKLLLSDSGFYLCAWRVRGGVPYGYTFGSGTRLTVV.

The V and J genes are TRBV14 and TRBJ2-1, with D possibly being TRBD2 (6 bases). The CDR3 totals 14 residues. Trimming shortened V by 4 bases and J by 7 bases, and 14 bases separated the two germline ends. Germline V gene data show CDR1 as SGHDN and CDR2 as FVKESK. The CDR3 region has the DNA TGTGCCAGCAGCCCGCCGGGACTGAGGAATGAGCAGTTCTTC. Amino acid sequence: CASSPPGLRNEQFF.

V is TRBV6-6 and J is TRBJ1-1, with 9 bases lining up with TRBD1. Germline CDR1 MNHNY, CDR2 SVGAGI (reference sequence). With V trimmed by 6 bases and J by 8 bases, 13 bases remained unmatched. The CDR3 contains 15 residues. The CDR3 coding sequence is TGTGCCAGCAGCGGCCCGGGACAGGGATTTGAAGAAGCTTTCTTT. It specifies CASSGPGQGFEEAFF.

This chain links TRBV5-1 with TRBJ2-2; D unclear. Germline V gives CDR1 SGHRS, CDR2 YFSETQ. The CDR3 is made up of 15 amino acids. Trimming left V 4 bases short and J 4 bases short, with 14 bases between. The CDR3 protein is CASSPWQDGTGELFF. The CDR3 nucleotides read TGCGCCAGCAGCCCCTGGCAGGATGGCACCGGGGAGCTGTTTTTT.

CDR3 DNA: TGCGCCAGCAGCTTGGCCGGGGGACAGGGTAAAACCGGGGAGCTGTTTTTT. Translating it yields CASSLAGGQGKTGELFF. The rearrangement links TRBV5-1 to TRBJ2-2; 9 bases match TRBD1. Unmatched junction bases numbered 8, after V lost 0 bases and J lost 5 bases. CDR3 length equals 17 residues. Germline CDR1 is SGHRS and CDR2 is YFSETQ.

CDR3 loop: CASSLAWAFSAEQFF. In DNA, the CDR3 is TGTGCCAGCAGTTTAGCGTGGGCCTTTTCGGCCGAGCAGTTCTTC. V usage is TRBV28 and J usage is TRBJ2-1, with D hard to call. CDR1 and CDR2 (germline): MDHEN, SYDVKM. V lost 2 bases to trimming and J lost 10 bases, with 18 bases between them. The CDR3 runs 15 residues.

The rearrangement uses TRBV2 and TRBJ2-3; no clear D gene. Trimming removed 6 bases at V and 0 bases at J, with 4 bases between. Germline CDR1 is SNHLY and CDR2 is FYNNEI. CDR3 size: 12 residues. This CDR3 reads CASRASTDTQYF. The CDR3 DNA reads TGTGCCAGCAGGGCTAGCACAGATACGCAGTATTTT.

This chain uses TRBV30 with TRBJ2-6; D is undetermined. CDR3 length equals 11 residues. Deletions cut 6 bases from V and 4 bases from J, with 4 bases between. CDR1 and CDR2 from the germline V gene are GTSNPN and SVGIG (reference sequence). The CDR3 DNA sequence: TGTGCCTGCCAGGGGGCCAACGTCCTGACTTTC. It is translated as CACQGANVLTF.

This chain links TRBV7-2 with TRBJ1-5, with 7 bases that match TRBD1. The junction had 11 bases not matched to a gene; V was cut back by 5 bases and J by 4 bases. The germline V gene has CDR1 SGHTA and CDR2 FQGNSA. CDR3 length: 16 amino acids. CDR3 residues: CASSPRPQGTNQPQHF. The CDR3 DNA reads TGTGCCAGCAGCCCAAGACCACAGGGGACGAATCAGCCCCAGCATTTT.

The chain uses TRBV27 and TRBJ2-3, with 10 bases aligning to TRBD2. After removal of 5 bases from V and 3 bases from J, the junction contained 5 bases not matched to a gene. This CDR3 comprises 15 residues. CDR1 and CDR2 (germline): MNHEY, SMNVEV (reference sequence). DNA of the CDR3: TGTGCCAGCAGTCCCCTAGCGGGAGTGACAGATACGCAGTATTTT. It encodes CASSPLAGVTDTQYF.

The rearrangement links TRBV25-1 to TRBJ2-7; D perhaps matches TRBD2 (5 bases). From germline, CDR1 is MGHDK and CDR2 SYGVNS. This CDR3 has 14 amino acids. V lost 1 base and J 5 bases, leaving 12 bases between the germline ends. In nucleotides, the CDR3 is TGTGCCAGCAGTGAATGGAGAGGGAAGGACGAGCAGTACTTC. Protein: CASSEWRGKDEQYF.

The J gene is TRBJ2-3, the V gene TRBV5-1; TRBD2 agrees at 11 bases. The CDR3 loop spans 17 amino acids. Germline V lookup: CDR1 SGHRS, CDR2 YFSETQ. J gave up 1 base and V 7 bases, and 11 bases lay outside the gene matches. For the CDR3, the DNA is TGCGCCAGCTCCCGACTAGCGGGGACCCCGCGCACAGATACGCAGTATTTT. Its protein is CASSRLAGTPRTDTQYF.

The gene calls are TRBV10-3 and TRBJ1-3; D is possibly TRBD1 (6 bases). CDR1 and CDR2 (germline): ENHRY, SYGVKD. V was trimmed by 6 bases and J by 8 bases, leaving 14 bases between them. The CDR3 spans 13 residues. The CDR3 DNA follows: TGTGCCATCAGATTGACAGGTTTGGACACCATATATTTT. The encoded protein is CAIRLTGLDTIYF.

The rearrangement joins TRBV3-1 (or the pseudogene TRBV3-2) to TRBJ2-7; TRBD1 matches 8 bases. V dropped 3 bases and J dropped 9; count of bases not matched to a gene: 4. The CDR3 runs 12 residues. Germline V gene data show CDR1 as LGHDT and CDR2 as YNNKEL (reference sequence). The CDR3 bases are TGTGCCAGCAGCCAGGGACAGGTGGTGCAGTACTTC. Translated, it gives CASSQGQVVQYF.

The chain has TRBV11-2 and TRBJ2-5, with unresolved D. V was clipped by 6 bases and J by 1 base, with 9 bases between them. Per the germline V gene, CDR1 is SGHAT and CDR2 is FQNNGV. This CDR3 is built from 13 residues. CDR3 region: CASSRSRQETQYF. In DNA, the CDR3 is TGTGCCAGCAGTCGGTCCCGCCAAGAGACCCAGTACTTC.

This clone was seen just once. The same CDR3 can be traced to other DNA sequences in this sample. V and J are TRBV7-9 and TRBJ1-6, with a possible D match to TRBD1 (6 bases). Per germline, CDR1 SEHNR and CDR2 FQNEAQ (reference sequence). V was cut by 3 bases and J by 7 bases, with 10 bases left in between. There are 14 residues in the CDR3. The CDR3: CASSLEGGNSPLHF. Here the CDR3 DNA reads TGTGCCAGCAGCTTGGAAGGGGGAAATTCACCCCTCCACTTT. Full variable domain (outside the CDR3, taken from reference TRBV7-9 and TRBJ1-6): DTGVSQNPRHKITKRGQNVTFRCDPISEHNRLYWYRQTLGQGPEFLTYFQNEAQLEKSRLLSDRFSAERPKGSFSTLEIQRTEQGDSAMYLCASSLEGGNSPLHFGNGTRLTVT.

The chain recombines TRBV7-2 with TRBJ1-6, with 7 bases matching TRBD1. J was trimmed by 9 bases and V by 5 bases; bases with no gene match: 19. In germline, CDR1 is SGHTA, CDR2 FQGNSA. This CDR3 spans 18 amino acids. This CDR3 reads CASSARATGKNFGSPLHF. As DNA, the CDR3 is TGTGCCAGCAGCGCGAGGGCGACAGGGAAAAACTTCGGTTCACCCCTCCACTTT.

This clone occurred a few times. The genes are TRBV7-2 and TRBJ2-7, with a possible D match to TRBD1 (6 bases). The CDR3 loop spans 15 amino acids. Germline CDR1 reads SGHTA; CDR2 reads FQGNSA. Between the trimmed V and J ends, which lost 0 bases and 5 bases, there was a span of 14 bases. CDR3 sequence reads: CASSLATQGRDEQYF. The CDR3 DNA follows: TGTGCCAGCAGCTTAGCAACACAGGGCAGGGACGAGCAGTACTTC.